This TCR beta chain was identified during a study of cytomegalovirus exposure and HLA in healthy donors. V lost 7 bases to trimming and J lost 9 bases; unmatched junction nucleotides: 9. The germline V gene encodes CDR1 SNHLY and CDR2 FYNNEI. The CDR3 loop spans 14 amino acids. This clone has just a few counts. The PCR made use of 60 Vbeta and 13 Jbeta primers. Authors' analysis steps: In a later analysis, around 11 million of around 75 million unique beta chains occurred in at least two donors. The table came from immunoSEQ multiplex PCR; TCRdb's copy has only in-frame clones and leaves some out. V and J calls and clone size are as listed in that table; D and trimming were resolved from the DNA. The sample records about 170,000 clones, roughly 82% being singletons.

The rearrangement links TRBV2 to TRBJ2-1; TRBD1 aligns across 10 bases. Sequencing was performed on PBMCs. The receptor's source is a girl aged 5-17 years in good health and CMV-seropositive. The CDR3 spells CASIRVDRGGEQFF. In nucleotides, the CDR3 is TGTGCCAGCATAAGAGTGGACAGGGGGGGTGAGCAGTTCTTC.